This TCR beta chain is from a study of B cell selection in AIRE deficiency. Only in-frame clones appear in the TCRdb table, and some are missing; sequencing was by immunoSEQ multiplex PCR. The sample has 25,000 or so clones, roughly 97% seen once. CDR1 LGHNA and CDR2 YSLEER come from the germline V gene. The CDR3 has 15 amino acids. Trimming left V 4 bases short and J 6 bases short, with 19 bases between. CD4+CD127+ cells were sorted as the conventional CD4 T cells. The TCR originated in a human donor with AIRE deficiency. The genes are TRBV4-3 and TRBJ2-7; D possibly matches TRBD1 or TRBD2 (5 bases each). The source material was conventional CD4+ T cells sorted from PBMCs. The CDR3 bases are TGCGCCAGCAGCCTCGGGACGCAAAAGGGATTCGAGCAGTACTTC. Amino acids: CASSLGTQKGFEQYF.